These 22 T cell receptor beta chains share one sample of origin, sequenced in a study of T cells in Graves' hyperthyroidism and ophthalmopathy. From RNA transcripts, TCR beta CDR3 regions were amplified. The HTBI set primed first-round TCR CDR3 RT-PCR. TCRdb passed the multiplex PCR reads through MiXCR, listing each CDR3 protein once. Among about 250,000 distinct CDR3 sequences listed, over 20% were seen once. The sequencing input was blood. The receptor source for this set is a woman aged 40 to 50 with Graves' ophthalmopathy.

This clonotype came up many times. The chain employs TRBV5-5 and TRBJ2-5, with D perhaps being TRBD1 or TRBD2 (5 bases each). This CDR3 contains 14 residues. Looked up from germline, CDR1 is SGHKS and CDR2 is YYEKEE (reference sequence). The V end was cut by 4 bases, the J end by 1 base, with 11 bases between. The CDR3 loop reads CASSATGGQETQYF. Here the CDR3 DNA reads TGTGCCAGCAGCGCCACAGGAGGCCAAGAGACCCAGTACTTC.

In its sample, this clonotype was seen many times. The J gene is TRBJ1-5, the V gene TRBV2; a possible D gene is TRBD1 (6 bases). Germline-derived CDR1 and CDR2 are SNHLY and FYNNEI. The germline V and J ends were trimmed by 5 bases and 4 bases, with 18 bases remaining between them. There are 16 residues in the CDR3. The DNA of the CDR3 is TGTGCCAGCAGTTCTAGGTTCGGACAGCTTAATCAGCCCCAGCATTTT. This gives the protein CASSSRFGQLNQPQHF.

This clonotype occurred many times. V gene TRBV7-8 combines with J gene TRBJ1-3; no firm D call. Looked up from germline, CDR1 is SGHVS and CDR2 is FQNEAQ. With 5 bases removed from V and 0 bases from J, the gap between germline ends came to 14 bases. The CDR3 sequence is 16 residues long. For the CDR3, the DNA is TGTGCCAGCAGCCGACCAGGTTCTTCCTCTGGAAACACCATATATTTT. Translating it yields CASSRPGSSSGNTIYF. Based on the CDR3 plus reference TRBV7-8 and TRBJ1-3, the full variable domain is GAGVSQSPRYKVAKRGQDVALRCDPISGHVSLFWYQQALGQGPEFLTYFQNEAQLDKSGLPSDRFFAERPEGSVSTLKIQRTQQEDSAVYLCASSRPGSSSGNTIYFGEGSWLTVV.

This clonotype was recorded at least ten times. V usage is TRBV6-1 and J usage is TRBJ1-1; no clear D. V lost 4 bases and J lost 1, with 7 bases in between. The CDR3 covers 13 residues. Germline values: CDR1 MNHNS, CDR2 SASEGT. In DNA form, the CDR3 reads TGTGCCAGCAGTGTACGGGAGAACACTGAAGCTTTCTTT. The encoded protein is CASSVRENTEAFF.

The genes are TRBV29-1 and TRBJ2-5, with 7 bases lining up with TRBD1. The CDR3 contains 13 residues. V was pared by 3 bases and J by 1 base, with 2 bases of the junction left unmatched. From germline, CDR1 is SQVTM and CDR2 ANQGSEA. The chain's CDR3 is CSVEGQSQETQYF. DNA for the CDR3: TGCAGCGTTGAGGGACAGAGCCAAGAGACCCAGTACTTC. Drawing the rest from reference TRBV29-1 and TRBJ2-5, the complete variable domain is SAVISQKPSRDICQRGTSLTIQCQVDSQVTMMFWYRQQPGQSLTLIATANQGSEATYESGFVIDKFPISRPNLTFSTLTVSNMSPEDSSIYLCSVEGQSQETQYFGPGTRLLVL.

This clonotype was detected ten times or more. The rearrangement uses TRBV14 and TRBJ2-5; D gene uncertain. The CDR3 spans 12 residues. V was trimmed by 4 bases and J by 9 bases, leaving 12 bases between them. The germline V gene encodes CDR1 SGHDN and CDR2 FVKESK. CDR3 DNA: TGTGCCAGCAGCCCCACCCAGGCGGCCCAGTACTTC. Its translation: CASSPTQAAQYF.

The chain combines TRBV28 with TRBJ1-1, with D possibly matching TRBD1 (5 bases). Germline V gene sequence: CDR1 MDHEN, CDR2 SYDVKM. CDR3 length: 12 amino acids. Trimming stripped 7 bases from V and 7 bases from J, with 13 bases between. CDR3 sequence reads: CASMGESNEAFF. The CDR3 nucleotides are TGTGCCAGCATGGGGGAATCTAATGAAGCTTTCTTT.

This clonotype has ten or more counts. This chain joins TRBV6-1 and TRBJ2-5; 10 positions match TRBD2. Per germline, CDR1 MNHNS and CDR2 SASEGT. J gave up 5 bases and V 7 bases, and 10 bases lay outside the gene matches. The CDR3 contains 15 residues. In DNA, the CDR3 is TGTGCCAGCATTCCTATAGCGGGAGGTGGGGAGACCCAGTACTTC. Translating it yields CASIPIAGGGETQYF.

This clonotype was seen at least ten times. V is TRBV5-1 and J is TRBJ1-5, with 9 positions matching TRBD1. V lost 2 bases to trimming and J lost 6 bases; unmatched junction nucleotides: 12. This CDR3 region has 17 residues. CDR1 and CDR2 from the germline V gene are SGHRS and YFSETQ. The CDR3 reads CASSLEPPGTGFQPQHF. The DNA for the CDR3 is TGCGCCAGCAGCTTAGAGCCGCCCGGGACAGGGTTTCAGCCCCAGCATTTT.

This clonotype was seen repeatedly, ten times or more. This chain connects TRBV20-1 to TRBJ2-7; 7 bases agree with TRBD1. The CDR3 is 16 residues long. The ends lost 1 base at V and 6 bases at J; junction bases unmatched: 15. Germline CDR1 and CDR2: DFQATT and SNEGSKA (reference sequence). The CDR3: CSARAGWDSSFGEQYF. CDR3 sequence (DNA): TGCAGTGCTAGAGCAGGTTGGGACAGCTCCTTCGGCGAGCAGTACTTC.

This clonotype occurred many times. The chain has TRBV27 and TRBJ2-7, with 8 bases fitting TRBD2. The CDR3 spans 15 residues. V shed 5 bases and J 4 bases; nucleotides not matched to a gene: 10. CDR1 and CDR2 from the germline V gene are MNHEY and SMNVEV (reference sequence). The CDR3 nucleotides are TGTGCCAGCAGTCCTAAGAGCGGGAGTCGGTACGAGCAGTACTTC. This encodes CASSPKSGSRYEQYF.

The chain carries TRBV20-1 and TRBJ1-2; 9 positions agree with TRBD1. CDR1 is DFQATT and CDR2 is SNEGSKA in the germline V gene (reference sequence). V gave up 3 bases and J gave up 8 bases; unmatched junction bases: 13. The CDR3 is made up of 15 amino acids. The CDR3 here is CSARVPGQGGGGYTF. The CDR3 nucleotides are TGCAGTGCTAGGGTTCCGGGACAGGGTGGAGGGGGCTACACCTTC.

This clonotype occurred many times. The CDR3 DNA is TGTGCCAGCATATGGGGGGGACAAGGTCCCAATCAGCCCCAGCATTTT. Residues: CASIWGGQGPNQPQHF. The chain links TRBV6-1 to TRBJ1-5, with D possibly matching TRBD1 (6 bases). The length of the CDR3 is 16 residues. Germline-derived CDR1 and CDR2 are MNHNS and SASEGT. V lost 7 bases and J lost 3, with 19 bases in between.

This clonotype occurred many times. The chain uses TRBV20-1 and TRBJ1-1, with a possible D match to TRBD1 (6 bases). This CDR3 has 17 residues. The V gene lost 6 bases and the J gene lost 3 bases, with 26 bases spanning the gap. Germline assignment: CDR1 DFQATT and CDR2 SNEGSKA (reference sequence). In DNA form, the CDR3 reads TGCAGTGCGTTGTGGACAGATAGTCCATCTGTGGACACTGAAGCTTTCTTT. It is translated as CSALWTDSPSVDTEAFF.

This clonotype was observed a few times. The CDR3 spells CATSRDPAGGGGEQYF. The CDR3 nucleotides read TGTGCCACCAGCAGAGACCCTGCTGGGGGTGGAGGCGAGCAGTACTTC. The V call is TRBV15, the J call TRBJ2-7, with D perhaps matching TRBD1 or TRBD2 (5 bases each). The germline V gene has CDR1 LNHNV and CDR2 YYDKDF (reference sequence). V lost 0 bases and J lost 6, with 18 bases in between. This CDR3 is built from 16 residues.

Ten or more counts support this clonotype. The chain combines TRBV10-3 with TRBJ2-5; D is possibly TRBD1 (6 bases). Germline CDR1 ENHRY, CDR2 SYGVKD. V dropped 7 bases and J dropped 4 bases, with 13 bases sitting between them. CDR3 length equals 13 residues. The CDR3, as DNA: TGTGCCATCAAGGCAGGGGTTGGAGAGACCCAGTACTTC. It is translated as CAIKAGVGETQYF.

Note on this clonotype: A read error may produce the germline difference seen at one junction end. The chain has TRBV12-3 or TRBV12-4 and TRBJ2-7, with D possibly matching TRBD1 (5 bases). The CDR3 consists of 14 residues. The DNA for the CDR3 is TGTGCCAGCAGTTCCCTGGACATAACCTACGAGCAGTCCTTC. It encodes CASSSLDITYEQSF.

In this sample, this clonotype turned up many times. The rearrangement uses TRBV11-2 and TRBJ1-1, with D possibly being TRBD1 (6 bases). CDR1 and CDR2 from the germline V gene are SGHAT and FQNNGV. The V gene lost 7 bases and the J gene lost 7 bases, with 19 bases spanning the gap. CDR3 size: 14 residues. In DNA form, the CDR3 reads TGTGCCAGCACCCAACCGGGACAATTACATGAAGCTTTCTTT. Translated, it gives CASTQPGQLHEAFF. The complete variable domain, with remaining parts taken from reference TRBV11-2 and TRBJ1-1, reads EAGVAQSPRYKIIEKRQSVAFWCNPISGHATLYWYQQILGQGPKLLIQFQNNGVVDDSQLPKDRFSAERLKGVDSTLKIQPAKLEDSAVYLCASTQPGQLHEAFFGQGTRLTVV.

The chain has TRBV10-2 and TRBJ1-1, with unresolved D. The V gene lost 7 bases and the J gene lost 4 bases, with 13 bases spanning the gap. The CDR3 sequence is 13 residues long. The V gene's germline CDR1 is WSHSY and CDR2 SAAADI. CDR3 amino acids: CASTQITGTEAFF. The CDR3 DNA sequence: TGCGCCAGCACCCAAATAACGGGCACTGAAGCTTTCTTT.

This clonotype has a count of ten or more. Given the absence of the conserved phenylalanine or tryptophan at the CDR3 end, a read error is likely. The J gene is TRBJ1-1, the V gene TRBV19; 7 nucleotides line up with TRBD1. Germline V gene lookup returns CDR1 LNHDA and CDR2 SQIVND (reference sequence). V lost 5 bases, J lost 1 base, and 10 bases stayed unmatched. There are 16 residues in the CDR3. This CDR3 is CASSPTTGTANTEAFS. The CDR3 DNA reads as TGTGCCAGTAGTCCCACCACCGGGACAGCGAACACTGAAGCTTTCTCT.

This clonotype was counted ten times or more. CDR3 nucleotide sequence: TGTGCCAGCAGCTTAACTGGGTTTGCTGAAGCTTTCTTT. This codes for CASSLTGFAEAFF. The chain has TRBV7-2 and TRBJ1-1; D is undetermined. Trimming shortened V by 2 bases and J by 6 bases, and 10 bases separated the two germline ends. Germline loops: CDR1 SGHTA, CDR2 FQGNSA. The CDR3 totals 13 residues.

This clonotype was detected only a few times. The V gene is TRBV6-1, the J gene TRBJ2-7; D is perhaps TRBD2 (6 bases). V lost 6 bases and J 2 bases, leaving 14 bases between the germline ends. There are 14 residues in the CDR3. CDR1 MNHNS and CDR2 SASEGT come from the germline V gene. The CDR3 DNA reads TGTGCCAGCAGAGCTCCGGGACTTCCCTACGAGCAGTACTTC. Encoded protein: CASRAPGLPYEQYF.